The clone carrying this T cell receptor beta chain was seen only once. This entry comes from a study of T cell responses to AZD1222 COVID-19 vaccine. Study at large: Investigators merged groups given second doses at roughly 4 or roughly 12 weeks.

Clones were read by immunoSEQ multiplex PCR, and TCRdb kept only the in-frame ones, dropping some. The data show 130,000 or so clones, over 90% seen once. With 1 base removed from V and 0 bases from J, the gap between germline ends came to 9 bases. Germline CDR1 is GTSNPN and CDR2 is SVGIG (reference sequence). The CDR3 covers 15 residues. The input for sequencing was peripheral blood, taken on day 0 of AZD1222 vaccination. V gene TRBV30 combines with J gene TRBJ1-4; the D is unclear. The receptor's source is an adult in good health. Here the CDR3 DNA reads TGTGCCTGGAGTGCAACACCAACAACTAATGAAAAACTGTTTTTT. This encodes CAWSATPTTNEKLFF. The variable domain in full, with the rest retrieved from reference TRBV30 and TRBJ1-4, is SQTIHQWPATLVQPVGSPLSLECTVEGTSNPNLYWYRQAAGRGLQLLFYSVGIGQISSEVPQNLSASRPQDRQFILSSKKLLLSDSGFYLCAWSATPTTNEKLFFGSGTQLSVL.